This TCR beta chain stems from a study of blood T cell repertoires in COVID-19. Study information: Material from acute and convalescent COVID-19 was sourced from the United States, Italy and Spain.

Trimming removed 0 bases from V and 4 bases from J, with 10 bases in between. Germline-derived CDR1 and CDR2 are LGHNA and YSLEER. The CDR3 sequence is 14 residues long. In the source study's methods: Counts of nucleated cells, estimated from reference gene primer amplification, were obtained. Clones were sequenced by immunoSEQ multiplex PCR, and TCRdb holds only the in-frame ones, with some missing. Clone size and the V and J calls come from that table; the DNA yielded D and trimming. Of some 60,000 clones listed, more than 70% were seen once; the top ten hold approximately 18%. The sample was peripheral blood. The chain couples TRBV4-3 to TRBJ2-7; D unresolved. This TCR came from a man in his thirties or forties with COVID-19, enrolled during active disease. This CDR3 is CASSQDLTYYEQYF. CDR3 nucleotide sequence: TGCGCCAGCAGCCAAGATCTCACTTATTACGAGCAGTACTTC.